This T cell receptor beta chain was sequenced in a study of T cells in Graves' hyperthyroidism and ophthalmopathy (dated by TCRdb to the late 2010s). Regarding the study in general: Peripheral blood samples were taken at initial diagnosis, before any treatment was given. To identify distinguishing TCR V-J signatures, a discovery cohort of some 100 patients was used, comprising fewer than 45 with Graves' ophthalmopathy and 57 with stable Graves' hyperthyroidism. Prospective prediction of ophthalmopathy was tested in an independent validation cohort consisting of fewer than 20 hyperthyroidism patients and some 15 patients who later progressed to ophthalmopathy. For training and testing, the 110 or so patients in the discovery cohort were randomly divided in a 7:3 ratio. The study also compared thyroid tissue and blood T-cell repertoires from five or six Graves' hyperthyroidism patients. After blood sampling, hyperthyroidism patients were treated with methimazole at a starting dose of 30 mg daily, and ophthalmopathy patients were treated with high-dose intravenous methylprednisolone. The paper describes TCR Vbeta CDR3 sequencing of about 140 peripheral blood samples, made up of approximately 40 ophthalmopathy patients, over 70 hyperthyroidism patients and roughly 17 progressor patients.

Ophthalmopathy patients had moderately to severely active disease, with a Clinical Activity Score of 3 or more, a NOSPECS grade of 4 or more, and a disease duration of less than 3 months. Exclusion was applied to patients with uncontrolled infections, other autoimmune diseases, pregnancy or lactation. Diagnoses were established on the basis of clinical symptoms, serum thyroxine and TRAb, thyroid ultrasound, and orbital computed tomography. Ficoll-Paque density gradient centrifugation was used to isolate PBMCs from around 10 ml of fresh peripheral blood. Total RNA was extracted using Trizol reagent, and RNA quality was assessed on an Agilent 2100 Bioanalyzer. The TCR beta CDR3 regions were amplified from RNA transcripts. For the first round of RT-PCR on the TCR CDR3, the HTBI primer set was used together with the Qiagen OneStep RT-PCR kit. The libraries were constructed in a second round of multiplex PCR and then size-selected and purified. The libraries were sequenced on an Illumina HiSeq2000 using paired-end 100 bp reads. In the paper's pipeline: SOAPnuke was used to process the raw data, removing reads that contained adapters or uncalled bases, had a mean Phred below 15, or lacked an exact match to the constant primer or identifier. High-quality paired reads were merged with COPE v1.2.5, and unique nucleotide sequences were defined as clonotypes. MiTCR v1.1 was used to align the clonotypes against IMGT TRBV, TRBD and TRBJ reference segments. Only V-J combinations with frequency above 0.0001, covering 99.2% of repertoires, were analysed. A TCS score was defined as the ratio between F50 (clonal expansion) and ExV (chaos), using BLOSUM62-based TCRdist between CDR3 peptides within each V-J. Welch's t-statistics and random forest reduced some 510 V-J features to 13, which were used in a naive Bayes classifier (R e1071). TCRdb reran the public reads through fastp at Q25 and MiXCR, keeping productive beta chains. Every distinct CDR3 protein forms one entry, paired with its most common genes and DNA. These V and J calls originate from TCRdb's pipeline instead of the authors' own analysis. This sample lists about 640,000 distinct CDR3 sequences; roughly 15% were detected once. The top ten clonotypes cover 9.5% to 15% of the sample.

This clonotype was recorded at least ten times. The antigen it recognizes is unknown. The input lacks base qualities; no much larger clone sits a single base away. What the work shows at the level of the full study, not this receptor alone: In validation, the model predicted progression to ophthalmopathy a median of 6.5 months before onset, with about 64% sensitivity and more than 72% specificity. No statistical method was used to set the sample size in advance, and investigators knew the group allocation. Most expanded thyroid clonotypes (frequency above 0.001) were also found in blood, which suggests that blood repertoires may mirror thyroid immune responses. A model built on a 13 V-J signature distinguished ophthalmopathy from stable hyperthyroidism, reaching roughly 88% sensitivity and around 81% specificity in cross-validation and 80%/75% in testing.

Sequences MDHEN (CDR1) and SYDVKM (CDR2) are obtained from the germline V gene. From cysteine to phenylalanine, the CDR3 is 11 amino acids long. Left in the record is the CDR3 DNA by itself, 33 bases read in frame from the first base. The chain uses TRBV28 and TRBJ1-1; the D gene cannot be named for sure. The TCR comes from a woman in her forties or fifties with Graves' ophthalmopathy. The sequencing sample was made of blood. The DNA sequence is given as TGTGCGTCCTTCATGAACACTGAAGCTTTCTTT. It encodes CASFMNTEAFF.